The sequence of this T cell receptor (beta chain) was determined in a study of T-cell memory formation after mild COVID-19. The study, taken as a whole, reports: The SARS-CoV-2 specificity of second-wave clones reaching peak at day 37 remained unverified. Clones shrinking between day 15 and 85 showed a balanced CD4/CD8 split, and those that grew later tilted toward CD4+.

To note about this clonotype: Its antigen is currently unknown.

The V and J ends lost 0 bases and 7 bases, in that order; junction bases with no gene match: 8. The germline CDR1 and CDR2 sequences are MGHRA and YSYEKL. The CDR3 runs to 18 residues. The 5'RACE method, run with constant-segment primers, produced TCR alpha and TCR beta cDNA libraries (carrying sample barcodes and UMIs). TCRdb analysed the 5' RACE reads with MiXCR anew, one entry per CDR3 protein. The profile covers some 190,000 distinct CDR3 sequences, with roughly 17% appearing a single time and 2% to 2.5% taken by the ten largest. The chain links TRBV4-1 to TRBJ2-2, with 13 bases identical to TRBD2. This TCR was recovered from an adult woman who had mild COVID-19 (a few samples of this study predate the infection). Cell type and time point are not known. The sample consisted of PBMCs or a T cell subset sorted from them (not recorded which). CDR3 loop: CASSQDGTSGAVIGELFF. The CDR3 region has the DNA TGCGCCAGCAGCCAAGATGGGACTAGCGGGGCGGTGATCGGGGAGCTGTTTTTT.